The sequence of this TCR beta chain was determined in a study of human T cells and chemical hapten exposure. The CDR3 has 14 residues. CDR1 and CDR2 (germline): DFQATT, SNEGSKA (reference sequence). Between the trimmed V and J ends, which lost 0 bases and 4 bases, there was a span of 12 bases. The time point was: patch test 1, 2 weeks after DPC sensitization. Specified treatment: therapeutic diphenylcyclopropenone sensitization with weekly scalp DPC. Individual cDNA molecules (in the library) carried attached unique molecular identifiers. TCRdb reprocessed the RACE reads via MiXCR and lists one record per CDR3 protein. The sample comprises some 200,000 distinct CDR3 sequences, under 25% of which are singletons, and about 6.7% rests with the top ten.

The sample was whole blood, taken in connection with sensitization to the hapten diphenylcyclopropenone (DPC). V gene TRBV20-1 combines with J gene TRBJ1-2, with a tentative D call TRBD1 (5 bases). This clonotype was obtained from a woman aged 45-59 years with alopecia areata. Some clones in this sample may be carry-over from other donors' samples. CDR3 region: CSARDLGQLYGYTF. Here the CDR3 DNA reads TGCAGTGCTAGAGATTTAGGACAACTCTATGGCTACACCTTC.